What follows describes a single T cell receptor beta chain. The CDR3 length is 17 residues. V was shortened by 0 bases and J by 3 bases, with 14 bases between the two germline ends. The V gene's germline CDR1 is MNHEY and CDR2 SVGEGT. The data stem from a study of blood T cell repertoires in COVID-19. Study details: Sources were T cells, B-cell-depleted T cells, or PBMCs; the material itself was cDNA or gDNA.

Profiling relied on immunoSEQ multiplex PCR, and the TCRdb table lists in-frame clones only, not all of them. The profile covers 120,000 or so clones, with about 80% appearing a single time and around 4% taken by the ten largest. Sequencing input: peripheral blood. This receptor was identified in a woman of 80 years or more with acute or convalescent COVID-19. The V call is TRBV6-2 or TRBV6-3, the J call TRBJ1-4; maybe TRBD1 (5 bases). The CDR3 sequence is CASSYSGTKGPNEKLFF. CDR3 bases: TGTGCCAGCAGTTACTCCGGGACTAAAGGGCCTAATGAAAAACTGTTTTTT.